This T cell receptor (beta chain) stems from a study of OX40 agonist ivuxolimab in advanced cancers. Turning to the overall study: Ivuxolimab, which targeted the costimulatory receptor OX40 (CD134), was an agonistic, fully human IgG2 monoclonal antibody. The paper covers the monotherapy dose-escalation part of the phase I ivuxolimab trial, which included N ≈ 50 patients. In the dose-escalation cohort, around four fifths of patients were male, and the mean age was approximately 55 years, with a range of about 23 to 85. Of the roughly 51 dose-escalation patients, hepatocellular carcinoma was present in approximately 20, melanoma in roughly 15, renal cell carcinoma in 9 and head and neck cancer in 9. Partial responses were achieved by three dose-escalation patients, of whom one had hepatocellular carcinoma and two had cutaneous melanoma. Intravenous ivuxolimab was administered to patients every 2 weeks at six dose levels: 0.01, 0.1, 0.3, 1.5, 3 and 10 mg/kg. Peripheral TCRbeta sequencing was intended to test whether TCR sequence diversity was altered and clonal T-cell expansion was caused by ivuxolimab. Prior anti-PD-1, anti-PD-L1 or anti-CTLA-4 therapy was permitted, and checkpoint inhibitors had been received by under 50% of dose-escalation patients. What the study reported, not specific to this receptor: On average, CD8+ T cells showed more expanded clones than CD4+ T cells after ivuxolimab. In partial responders in the 0.1-3.0 mg/kg groups, normalized peripheral clonal expansion was found to be among the lowest, especially among CD8+ T cells. The antigen specificity of the clonally expanded peripheral T cells was not determined. Clonal expansion of both CD4+ and CD8+ blood T cells was observed from baseline to week 6 at doses 0.1 to 3.0 mg/kg. Low levels of normalized T-cell clonal expansion were also shown by some nonresponding patients.

Notes on this clone: Its binding antigen is unknown. Base qualities are not provided; no much larger clone lies one nucleotide away.

Genomic DNA was extracted from sorted cells for sequencing of the TCRbeta CDR3 region. The immunoSEQ Assay was used to sequence the TCRbeta CDR3 regions. The table comes from immuneACCESS by way of TCRdb, which keeps in-frame sequences with V and J called. Part of the clones is missing from these tables; in studies checked, under half for an unresolved V gene and the rest for unknown reasons. In this sample the table shows about 80,000 clones, approximately 90% of which occur a single time. The ten largest make up roughly 0.72% of the sample. The trial excluded patients who had a history of autoimmune disease or were on systemic immunosuppression. In every dose cohort, peripheral blood was drawn for TCR sequencing at baseline, cycle 4 day 1, and cycle 7 day 1. The samples were taken from a phase I, first-in-human, multicenter, open-label dose-escalation trial of ivuxolimab. Adults with locally advanced or metastatic head and neck squamous cell, hepatocellular, melanoma or renal cell carcinoma were enrolled in the trial. Before TCR sequencing, CD4+ T cells and CD8+ T cells from peripheral blood were sorted into separate populations.

The TCR comes from an adult with an advanced solid tumor such as melanoma, head and neck, liver or kidney cancer. The sequencing used CD4+ or CD8+ T cells sorted from blood, collected in a trial of the OX40 agonist ivuxolimab.

The DNA reads as follows: TGTGCCAGCAGCCCGGACAGGTGGCAAGAGACCCAGTACTTC. The resulting protein is CASSPDRWQETQYF. The chain links TRBV5-4 with TRBJ2-5; TRBD1 matches 7 bases in the middle. The CDR3 measures 14 amino acids from cysteine to phenylalanine. Only the CDR3 DNA stays, 42 bases, in frame from base 1. The germline V end is reduced by 4 bases and the J end by 2 bases; junction bases left unmatched: 5. CDR1 and CDR2 are drawn from the germline V gene (reference sequence): SGHNT, YYREEE.